This TCR beta chain came from a study of blood T cells in healthy people across ages. Overall study results and limits: Fewer expanded clones and more diversity marked long-lived versus aged donors.

Trimming removed 9 bases from V and 4 bases from J; junction bases left unmatched: 13. The CDR3 is made up of 15 amino acids. Germline CDR1 KGHDR, CDR2 SFDVKD. Only a few counts were recorded for this clonotype. The antigen is not known. A sample-barcoded 5' primer and a J-beta primer mix were used in a second PCR of roughly 6 to 11 cycles. TCRdb reprocessed the 5' RACE reads via MiXCR and lists one record per CDR3 protein. This table holds 750,000 or so distinct CDR3 sequences, 20% to 30% found once. This same sample was also part of a study on T cells of mothers and their children. In that study: Mothers gave over 8.5 million TCR beta CDR3 reads each, and children around 3 million each.

This TCR was sampled from a boy between 10 and 17 years old in good health. This chain links TRBV24-1 with TRBJ2-5; 7 bases align to TRBD1. Sequenced: blood. Written as DNA, the CDR3 is TGTGCCACCTCCCGAACGACAGGGCCGGGAGAGACCCAGTACTTC. Translated, it gives CATSRTTGPGETQYF.